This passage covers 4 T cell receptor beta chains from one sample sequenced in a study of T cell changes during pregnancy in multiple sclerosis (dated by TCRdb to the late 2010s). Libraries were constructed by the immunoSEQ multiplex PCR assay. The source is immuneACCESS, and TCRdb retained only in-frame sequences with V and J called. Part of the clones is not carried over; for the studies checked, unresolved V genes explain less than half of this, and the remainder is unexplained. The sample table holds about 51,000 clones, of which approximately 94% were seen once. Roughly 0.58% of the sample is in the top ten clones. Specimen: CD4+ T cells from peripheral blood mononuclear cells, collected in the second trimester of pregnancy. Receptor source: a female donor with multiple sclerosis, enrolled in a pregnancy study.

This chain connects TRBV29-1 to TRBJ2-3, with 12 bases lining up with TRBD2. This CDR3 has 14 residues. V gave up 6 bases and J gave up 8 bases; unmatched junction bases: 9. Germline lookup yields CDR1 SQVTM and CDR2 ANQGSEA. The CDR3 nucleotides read TGCAGCGTGCGAACTAGCGGGGGGTCAGGTACGCAGTATTTT. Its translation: CSVRTSGGSGTQYF.

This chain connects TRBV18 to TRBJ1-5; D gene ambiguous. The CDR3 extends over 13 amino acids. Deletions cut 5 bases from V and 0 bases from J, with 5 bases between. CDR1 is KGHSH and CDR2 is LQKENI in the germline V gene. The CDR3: CASSYSSNQPQHF. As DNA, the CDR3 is TGTGCCAGCTCATATTCTAGCAATCAGCCCCAGCATTTT.

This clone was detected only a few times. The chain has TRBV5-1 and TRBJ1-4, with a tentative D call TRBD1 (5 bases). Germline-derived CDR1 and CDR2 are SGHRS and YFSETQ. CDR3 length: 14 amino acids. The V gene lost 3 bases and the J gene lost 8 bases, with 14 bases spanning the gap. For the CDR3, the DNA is TGCGCCAGCAGCTCGAGCGGGGGTGAGGAAAAACTGTTTTTT. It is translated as CASSSSGGEEKLFF.

CDR3 nucleotides: TGCAGTGCTAGACCTCACACTGAAGCTTTCTTT. Encoded protein: CSARPHTEAFF. V gene TRBV20-1 combines with J gene TRBJ1-1, with D hard to call. Germline CDR1 reads DFQATT; CDR2 reads SNEGSKA (reference sequence). This CDR3 is built from 11 residues. The V end was cut by 2 bases, the J end by 3 bases, with 4 bases between.